This T cell receptor (beta chain) derives from a study of T cells after posttransplantation cyclophosphamide. Remarks on this clone: Its antigen is as yet unknown.

The CDR3 runs to 15 residues. Trimming left V 6 bases short and J 0 bases short, with 12 bases between. The germline V gene encodes CDR1 MNHEY and CDR2 SVGAGI. General observations from the study: After PTCy, TRB diversity resembled that of CNI/methotrexate controls. Tissue-infiltrating T cells from skin or gut overlapped little with blood T cells. Later blood repertoires were often dominated by clones from the donor CD8+ memory compartment.

Some clones are missing from TCRdb's copy, which holds only in-frame ones; the method was immunoSEQ multiplex PCR. Of 10,000 or so clones listed, roughly nine tenths are singletons. Peripheral blood was collected from the related graft donor on the marrow donation day. The sequence derives from a woman aged 55-69 years in good health, CMV-negative, and a related stem cell transplant donor. This chain links TRBV6-5 with TRBJ1-3; maybe TRBD1 (5 bases). Specimen: memory CD4+ T cells sorted from PBMCs. CDR3: CASRPPGPSGNTIYF. The DNA of the CDR3 is TGTGCCAGCAGGCCACCAGGGCCCTCTGGAAACACCATATATTTT.